The present T cell receptor (beta chain) was sequenced within a study of control samples from healthy donors and cancer patients (TCRdb year 2020). The germline V gene supplies CDR1 MNHNS and CDR2 SASEGT. V loses 0 bases of germline sequence and J loses 4 bases, and the interval between the two ends is 13 bases. From cysteine to phenylalanine, the CDR3 is 16 amino acids long. Only the CDR3 region is kept as DNA, spanning 48 bases read in frame from base 1. Library preparation employed the immunoSEQ multiplex PCR assay. TCRdb re-hosts the immuneACCESS table, in-frame sequences only. Its copies lack some clones; in the studies checked, an unresolved V gene accounts for under half of them, and the cause for the rest is not known. Counted in this sample were 120,000 to 150,000 clones; approximately 90% of them appeared once. The top ten hold roughly 8.4% of the sample. Of note for this clone: The antigen it recognizes is unknown. Base qualities were left out, and no much larger clone turns up one base away.

The sequence is built from TRBV6-1 and TRBJ1-3; D gene: possibly TRBD1, on 5 matching bases. This clonotype originated in a young woman in good health. Input material: blood. CDR3 reads: CASSEADGTAGNTIYF. The DNA sequence is as follows: TGTGCCAGCAGTGAAGCTGACGGGACCGCGGGAAACACCATATATTTT.